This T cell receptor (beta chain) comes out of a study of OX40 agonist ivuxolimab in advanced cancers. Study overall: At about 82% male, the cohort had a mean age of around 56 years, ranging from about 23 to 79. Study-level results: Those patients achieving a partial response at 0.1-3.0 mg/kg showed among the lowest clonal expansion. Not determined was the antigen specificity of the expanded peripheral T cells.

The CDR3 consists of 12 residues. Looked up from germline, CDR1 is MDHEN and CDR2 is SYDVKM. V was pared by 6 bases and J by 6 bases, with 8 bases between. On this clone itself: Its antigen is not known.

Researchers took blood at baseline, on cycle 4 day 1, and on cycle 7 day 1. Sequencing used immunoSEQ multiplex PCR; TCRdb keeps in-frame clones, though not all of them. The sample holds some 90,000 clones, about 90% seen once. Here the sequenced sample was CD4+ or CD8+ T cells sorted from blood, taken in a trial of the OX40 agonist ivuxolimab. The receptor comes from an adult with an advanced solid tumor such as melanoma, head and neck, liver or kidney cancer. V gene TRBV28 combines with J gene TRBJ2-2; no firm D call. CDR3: CASRNTPGELFF. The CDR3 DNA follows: TGTGCCAGCAGGAATACACCCGGGGAGCTGTTTTTT.